This TCR beta chain is from a study of Ad26.COV2.S vaccination and SARS-CoV-2 variants. The wider study: Donor got 5x10^10 or 1x10^11 viral particles of Ad26.COV2.S.

The protocol was immunoSEQ multiplex PCR, while the TCRdb copy is restricted to in-frame clones and leaves out a portion. The sample lists hundreds of thousands of clones, approximately 92% occurring once. This CDR3 has 14 amino acids. Germline CDR1 is MDHEN and CDR2 is SYDVKM. Trimming shortened V by 5 bases and J by 2 bases, and 7 bases separated the two germline ends. Treatment given: about 20 received Ad26.COV2.S at low or high dose, single or two shots; roughly 5 received placebo; per-sample allocation not given. Samples were taken on day 63 after the first vaccine or placebo injection. This chain uses TRBV28 with TRBJ1-6; D not resolved. The sequence was obtained from a person aged 18 to 65 who received the Ad26.COV2.S COVID-19 vaccine or a placebo. The input for sequencing was peripheral blood, taken in a trial of Ad26.COV2.S vaccine versus placebo. The CDR3 reads CASSGGTYNSPLHF. The CDR3 nucleotides are TGTGCCAGCAGTGGCGGAACCTATAATTCACCCCTCCACTTT.